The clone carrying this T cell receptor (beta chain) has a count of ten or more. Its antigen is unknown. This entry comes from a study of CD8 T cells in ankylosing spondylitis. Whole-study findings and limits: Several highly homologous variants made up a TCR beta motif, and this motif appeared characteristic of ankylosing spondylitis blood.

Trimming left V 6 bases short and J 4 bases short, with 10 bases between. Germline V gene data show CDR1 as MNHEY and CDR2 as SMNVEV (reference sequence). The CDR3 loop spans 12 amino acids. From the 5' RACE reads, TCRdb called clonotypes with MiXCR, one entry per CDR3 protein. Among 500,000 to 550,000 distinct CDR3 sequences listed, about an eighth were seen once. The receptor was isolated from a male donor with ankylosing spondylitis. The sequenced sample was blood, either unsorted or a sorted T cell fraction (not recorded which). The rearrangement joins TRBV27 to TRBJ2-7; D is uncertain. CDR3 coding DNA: TGTGCCAGCAGCCTAGACGGATACGAGCAGTACGTC. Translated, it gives CASSLDGYEQYV.